The clone carrying this T cell receptor beta chain was counted ten times or more. Its antigen is still unknown. From the reads, TCRdb called clonotypes with MiXCR, one entry per CDR3 protein. Here the sample spans about 110,000 distinct CDR3 sequences, around 10% being singletons. These data belong to a study of T cell repertoires in cytomegalovirus infection. Unmatched junction bases numbered 4, after V lost 6 bases and J lost 4 bases. Germline V CDR1 and CDR2: SNHLY, FYNNEI. The CDR3 is 15 residues long. This TCR was recovered from a human donor in good health (CMV status not recorded). Some clones in this sample may be carry-over from other donors' samples. The chain combines TRBV2 with TRBJ2-2; 11 bases align to TRBD2. Sequenced: PBMCs, sequenced either directly or after in vitro stimulation (not recorded which). CDR3 sequence: CASRGTSGSTGELFF. For the CDR3, the DNA is TGTGCCAGCAGGGGGACTAGCGGTAGCACCGGGGAGCTGTTTTTT.